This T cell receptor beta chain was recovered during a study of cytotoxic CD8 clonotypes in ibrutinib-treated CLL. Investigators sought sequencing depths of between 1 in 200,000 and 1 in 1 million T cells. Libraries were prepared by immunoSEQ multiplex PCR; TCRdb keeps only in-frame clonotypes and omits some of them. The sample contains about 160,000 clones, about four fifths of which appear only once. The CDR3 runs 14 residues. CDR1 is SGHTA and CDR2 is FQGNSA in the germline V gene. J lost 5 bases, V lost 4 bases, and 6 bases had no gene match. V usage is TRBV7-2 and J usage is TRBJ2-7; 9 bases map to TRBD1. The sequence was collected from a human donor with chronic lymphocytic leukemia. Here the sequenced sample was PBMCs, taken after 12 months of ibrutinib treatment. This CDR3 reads CASSWRTGDNEQYF. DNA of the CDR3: TGTGCCAGCAGCTGGCGGACAGGGGACAACGAGCAGTACTTC.